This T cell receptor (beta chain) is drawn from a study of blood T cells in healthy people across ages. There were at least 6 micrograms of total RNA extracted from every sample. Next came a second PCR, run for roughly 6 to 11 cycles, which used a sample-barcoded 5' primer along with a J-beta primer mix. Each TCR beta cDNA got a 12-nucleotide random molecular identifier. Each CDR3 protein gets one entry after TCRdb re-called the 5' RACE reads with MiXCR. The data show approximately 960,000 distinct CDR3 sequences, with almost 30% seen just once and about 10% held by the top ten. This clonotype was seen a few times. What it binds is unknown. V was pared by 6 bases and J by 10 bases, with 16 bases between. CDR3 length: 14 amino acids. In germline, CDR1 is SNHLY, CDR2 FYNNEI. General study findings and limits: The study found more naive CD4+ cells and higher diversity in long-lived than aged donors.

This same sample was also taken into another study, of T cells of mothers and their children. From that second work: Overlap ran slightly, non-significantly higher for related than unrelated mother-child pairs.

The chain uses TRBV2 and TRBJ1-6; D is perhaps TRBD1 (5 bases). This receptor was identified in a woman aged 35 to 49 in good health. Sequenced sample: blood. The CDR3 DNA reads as TGTGCCAGCAGCGGGGACGGAAAAGCCTCACCCCTCCACTTT. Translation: CASSGDGKASPLHF.